The 21 T cell receptor beta chains below come from one sample, sequenced in a study of neurological immune-mediated disorders. TCRdb itself ran the 5' RACE reads through MiXCR, one entry per CDR3 protein. The table includes around 25,000 distinct CDR3 sequences, roughly an eighth detected once. The sequencing input was PBMCs. Every receptor here comes from a woman between 40 and 50 years old with HTLV-1-associated myelopathy (HAM/TSP).

This clonotype was seen ten or more times. This chain uses TRBV5-1 with TRBJ2-7, with unresolved D. The germline V gene has CDR1 SGHRS and CDR2 YFSETQ. CDR3 length: 14 residues. Trimming cost V 0 bases and J 5 bases, with 12 bases left between them. The CDR3 protein is CASSLARPSDEQYV. The CDR3 DNA is TGCGCCAGCAGCTTGGCACGGCCTTCGGACGAGCAGTACGTC.

V gene TRBV19 combines with J gene TRBJ1-2; D is ambiguous. Trimming removed 5 bases from V and 4 bases from J, with 14 bases in between. The CDR3 length is 14 residues. Germline assignment: CDR1 LNHDA and CDR2 SQIVND (reference sequence). CDR3 DNA sequence: TGTGCCAGTAGTCCCGATGTTAAGTCCTATGGCTACACCTTC. It codes for CASSPDVKSYGYTF.

This clonotype appeared many times. CDR3 sequence: CSARNPEKRGRNYGYTF. CDR3 bases: TGCAGTGCCCGGAACCCCGAAAAAAGAGGGCGGAACTATGGCTACACCTTC. This chain joins TRBV20-1 and TRBJ1-2; no clear D. Between the trimmed V and J ends, which lost 6 bases and 2 bases, there was a span of 25 bases. The V gene's germline CDR1 is DFQATT and CDR2 SNEGSKA (reference sequence). The CDR3 is made up of 17 amino acids.

This clonotype was counted at least ten times. The V gene is TRBV27, the J gene TRBJ2-3; 7 nucleotides line up with TRBD2. The germline V gene has CDR1 MNHEY and CDR2 SMNVEV (reference sequence). This CDR3 region has 15 residues. After removal of 6 bases from V and 1 base from J, the junction contained 7 bases not matched to a gene. CDR3 sequence (DNA): TGTGCCAGCAGGCTAGCGGTTACACGCACAGATACGCAGTATTTT. Encoded protein: CASRLAVTRTDTQYF.

Worth noting for this clonotype: The germline gene is not matched at one end of the junction; a read error may be the cause. The rearrangement uses TRBV12-3 or TRBV12-4 and TRBJ1-2; D perhaps matches TRBD1 (6 bases). The CDR3 consists of 12 residues. CDR3 amino acids: CTSSLIAGDYTF. For the CDR3, the DNA is TGTACCAGCAGTTTAATAGCAGGGGACTACACCTTC.

Ten or more counts support this clonotype. This sequence joins TRBV14 and TRBJ2-3, with unresolved D. The V and J ends lost 0 bases and 2 bases respectively, with 6 bases between them. Germline V gene data show CDR1 as SGHDN and CDR2 as FVKESK. This CDR3 comprises 14 residues. CDR3 amino acids: CASSQEVSTDTQYF. The CDR3 bases are TGTGCCAGCAGCCAAGAGGTCTCCACAGATACGCAGTATTTT.

This clonotype has at least ten counts. The chain joins TRBV14 to TRBJ1-5; D is perhaps TRBD1 (5 bases). The CDR3 spans 13 residues. Germline values: CDR1 SGHDN, CDR2 FVKESK. V was trimmed by 5 bases and J by 9 bases, leaving 14 bases between them. The CDR3 region is CASSKKGSGPQHF. DNA of the CDR3: TGTGCCAGCAGCAAAAAGGGGAGCGGGCCCCAGCATTTT.

The chain employs TRBV27 and TRBJ1-2; weak D call: TRBD1 (6 bases). Trimming took off 1 base at V and 4 bases at J, with 10 bases between the two ends. The CDR3 consists of 14 residues. Germline V gene lookup returns CDR1 MNHEY and CDR2 SMNVEV (reference sequence). CDR3 loop: CASSLYAGAYGYTF. The CDR3 bases are TGTGCCAGCAGTTTATATGCAGGGGCCTATGGCTACACCTTC.

A remark on this clonotype: It may be a read error: a sequence one base away is much more abundant. The chain employs TRBV6-5 and TRBJ2-3; 10 bases are a match to TRBD1. The CDR3 loop spans 13 amino acids. Unmatched junction bases numbered 4, after V lost 6 bases and J lost 7 bases. Germline V gene data show CDR1 as MNHEY and CDR2 as SVGAGI. CDR3 residues: CASRTGGSYTQYF. In DNA, the CDR3 is TGTGCCAGCAGGACAGGGGGCAGTTATACGCAGTATTTT.

In its sample, this clonotype was seen many times. CDR3 coding DNA: TGTGCCAGCAGCTTGAGTGTTGGGTTGTACGAGCAGTACTTC. Translated: CASSLSVGLYEQYF. V and J are TRBV7-2 and TRBJ2-7; D is unclear. CDR3 length: 14 residues. Germline CDR1 and CDR2: SGHTA and FQGNSA. V gave up 3 bases and J gave up 4 bases, with 13 bases separating them. The full variable domain, completed using reference TRBV7-2 and TRBJ2-7, is GAGVSQSPSNKVTEKGKDVELRCDPISGHTALYWYRQSLGQGLEFLIYFQGNSAPDKSGLPSDRFSAERTGGSVSTLTIQRTQQEDSAVYLCASSLSVGLYEQYFGPGTRLTVT.

This clonotype is medium-sized by share. The J gene is TRBJ1-3, the V gene TRBV4-1; D gene unclear. This CDR3 comprises 14 residues. Germline CDR1 reads MGHRA; CDR2 reads YSYEKL. V lost 6 bases and J 0 bases, leaving 9 bases between the germline ends. In DNA form, the CDR3 reads TGCGCCAGCAGTATTATTCTCTCTGGAAACACCATATATTTT. This codes for CASSIILSGNTIYF.

This clonotype was observed many times. CDR3 DNA sequence: TGTGCCACGCGTGGGGGAGATACGCAGTATTTT. It yields the protein CATRGGDTQYF. This chain links TRBV28 with TRBJ2-3; D may match TRBD1 or TRBD2 (5 bases each). This CDR3 has 11 amino acids. Trimming took off 10 bases at V and 5 bases at J, with 10 bases between the two ends. Germline CDR1 reads MDHEN; CDR2 reads SYDVKM.

Many counts were recorded for this clonotype. The chain links TRBV9 to TRBJ1-3; D is unresolved. CDR3 length: 14 residues. V was clipped by 1 base and J by 3 bases, with 8 bases between them. Germline loops: CDR1 SGDLS, CDR2 YYNGEE. CDR3 region: CASSVTDNGNTIYF. CDR3 nucleotide sequence: TGTGCCAGCAGCGTAACGGATAATGGAAACACCATATATTTT.

This clonotype was counted many times. V gene TRBV5-5 combines with J gene TRBJ1-5; 7 bases line up with TRBD1. Trimming took 4 bases from V and 9 from J; bases not matched to a gene: 10. Germline V gene sequence: CDR1 SGHKS, CDR2 YYEKEE (reference sequence). The CDR3 contains 14 residues. The CDR3 bases are TGTGCCAGCAGCGGGGGGGACAGTAATTCGCCCCAGCATTTT. This codes for CASSGGDSNSPQHF.

This clonotype was observed at least ten times. The chain links TRBV29-1 to TRBJ1-2; D is unresolved. Germline assignment: CDR1 SQVTM and CDR2 ANQGSEA. The length of the CDR3 is 10 residues. The V end was cut by 4 bases, the J end by 6 bases, with 6 bases between. The CDR3 protein is CSVGGDGYTF. DNA of the CDR3: TGCAGCGTTGGCGGAGATGGCTACACCTTC.

This clonotype has a count of ten or more. This rearrangement joins TRBV15 to TRBJ1-1; D call uncertain. The V gene lost 5 bases and the J gene lost 1 base, with 11 bases spanning the gap. CDR3 length: 14 residues. The germline CDR1 and CDR2 sequences are LNHNV and YYDKDF (reference sequence). The CDR3 DNA reads as TGTGCCACCAGCCGTAGCAAGACGAACACTGAAGCTTTCTTT. This sequence encodes CATSRSKTNTEAFF.

This chain connects TRBV20-1 to TRBJ2-2, with 9 bases matching TRBD2. The V gene's germline CDR1 is DFQATT and CDR2 SNEGSKA (reference sequence). V lost 5 bases and J lost 3; bases outside the gene matches: 4. This CDR3 comprises 14 residues. This CDR3 reads CSALAGVHTGELFF. The CDR3 coding sequence is TGCAGTGCTTTAGCGGGAGTTCACACCGGGGAGCTGTTTTTT.

This rearrangement joins TRBV10-3 to TRBJ2-1, with TRBD2 matching 13 bases. The CDR3 runs 15 residues. J was trimmed by 9 bases and V by 7 bases; bases with no gene match: 9. Germline V CDR1 and CDR2: ENHRY, SYGVKD. The CDR3 loop reads CAIMQTSGRQSEQFF. The CDR3, as DNA: TGTGCCATCATGCAGACTAGCGGGAGGCAAAGTGAGCAGTTCTTC.

This clonotype was seen repeatedly, ten times or more. The chain recombines TRBV20-1 with TRBJ2-4; D perhaps matches TRBD1 (5 bases). The CDR3 has 16 residues. The germline V gene encodes CDR1 DFQATT and CDR2 SNEGSKA (reference sequence). V lost 4 bases and J lost 0, with 16 bases in between. This chain's CDR3 is CSANPPPTVAKNIQYF. As DNA, the CDR3 is TGCAGTGCTAACCCGCCTCCGACAGTAGCCAAAAACATTCAGTACTTC.

Regarding this clonotype: A much more abundant neighbour one base away suggests this may be a read error. The CDR3 DNA sequence: TGTGCCAGCAGCACAGAGGCAGGGGGCCTAACGGAGCAGTACTTC. The encoded protein is CASSTEAGGLTEQYF. The chain carries TRBV7-2 and TRBJ2-7; 8 bases fit TRBD1. Per the germline V gene, CDR1 is SGHTA and CDR2 is FQGNSA. J lost 7 bases, V lost 5 bases, and 13 bases had no gene match. The CDR3 has 15 residues.

This clonotype has a count of ten or more. The chain recombines TRBV2 with TRBJ2-5; D ambiguous. The CDR3 has 16 amino acids. Trimming stripped 1 base from V and 0 bases from J, with 12 bases between. CDR1 SNHLY and CDR2 FYNNEI come from the germline V gene. CDR3 DNA: TGTGCCAGCAGTGAAGATTTCCTAGGCAACCAAGAGACCCAGTACTTC. Protein: CASSEDFLGNQETQYF.